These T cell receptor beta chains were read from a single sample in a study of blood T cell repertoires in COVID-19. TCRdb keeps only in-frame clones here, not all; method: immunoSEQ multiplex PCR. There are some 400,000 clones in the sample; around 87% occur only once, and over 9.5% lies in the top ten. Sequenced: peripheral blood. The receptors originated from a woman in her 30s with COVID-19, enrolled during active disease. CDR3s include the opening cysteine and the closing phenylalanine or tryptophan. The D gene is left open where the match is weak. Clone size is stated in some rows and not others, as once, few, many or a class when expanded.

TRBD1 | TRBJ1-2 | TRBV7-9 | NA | TGTGCCAGCAGCCCACCGGACAGGGGAGTTAACTATGGCTACACCTTC | CASSPPDRGVNYGYTF
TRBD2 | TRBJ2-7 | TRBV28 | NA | TGTGCCAGCAGTCCCCGGACTAGTTCCTACGAGCAGTACTTC | CASSPRTSSYEQYF
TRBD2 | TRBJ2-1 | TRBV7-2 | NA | TGTGCCAGCAGCACGGGACTAGCGGGACTTTACAATGAGCAGTTCTTC | CASSTGLAGLYNEQFF
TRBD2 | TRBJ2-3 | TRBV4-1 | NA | TGCGCCAGCAGCCAAGAATTGGCGGGAGCCGGCACAGATACGCAGTATTTT | CASSQELAGAGTDTQYF
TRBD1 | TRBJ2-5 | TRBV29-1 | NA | TGCAGCGCCCTGGGACAGGGGCAAGAGACCCAGTACTTC | CSALGQGQETQYF
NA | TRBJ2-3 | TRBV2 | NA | TGTGCCAGCAGTGAGTGGCGGTCCGGCACAGATACGCAGTATTTT | CASSEWRSGTDTQYF
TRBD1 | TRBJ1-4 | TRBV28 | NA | TGTGCCAGCAGTTTAATCCTCGGACAGGGGGATGAAAAACTGTTTTTT | CASSLILGQGDEKLFF
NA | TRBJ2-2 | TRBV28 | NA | TGTGCCAGCAGTTTGGGCAGGGCGAACACCGGGGAGCTGTTTTTT | CASSLGRANTGELFF
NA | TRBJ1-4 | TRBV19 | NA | TGTGCCAGTAGTATCGGGGGTGTCGGAGAAAAACTGTTTTTT | CASSIGGVGEKLFF
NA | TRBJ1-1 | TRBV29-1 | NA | TGCAGTGTGGAGACTGGCCGGAACACTGAAGCTTTCTTT | CSVETGRNTEAFF
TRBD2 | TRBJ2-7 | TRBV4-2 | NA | TGTGCCAGCAGCCAAGCTCTAGCGGGAGTCTACGAGCAGTACTTC | CASSQALAGVYEQYF
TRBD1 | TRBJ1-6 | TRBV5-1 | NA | TGCGCCAGCAAGCCGGGACAGGTCCTTAATTCACCCCTCCACTTT | CASKPGQVLNSPLHF
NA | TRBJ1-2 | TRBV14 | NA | TGTGCCAGCAGCCCCGGACAGCGTGCCTTCTACACCTTC | CASSPGQRAFYTF
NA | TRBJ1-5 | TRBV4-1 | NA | TGCGCCAGCAGCCAAGATCACGGTTATGGTCAGCCCCAGCATTTT | CASSQDHGYGQPQHF
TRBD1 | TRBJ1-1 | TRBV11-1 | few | TGTGCCAGCAGCTCACGGGACAGGGCACTGAACACTGAAGCTTTCTTT | CASSSRDRALNTEAFF
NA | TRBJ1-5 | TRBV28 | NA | TGTGCCAGCAGTTTCGACATCGGTCAGCCCCAGCATTTT | CASSFDIGQPQHF
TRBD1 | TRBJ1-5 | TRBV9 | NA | TGTGCCAGCAGCGTAGGGGGGGACAGAAATCAGCCCCAGCATTTT | CASSVGGDRNQPQHF
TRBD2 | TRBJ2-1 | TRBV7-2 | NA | TGTGCCAGCAGCCTCAAGGTTGCGGGAGCGGGTTACAATGAGCAGTTCTTC | CASSLKVAGAGYNEQFF
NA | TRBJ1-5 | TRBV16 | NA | TGTGCCAGCAGCCGGGCGGGCGGTAGCAATCAGCCCCAGCATTTT | CASSRAGGSNQPQHF
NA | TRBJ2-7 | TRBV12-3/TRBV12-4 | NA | TGTGCCAGCAGTATACAGGCCCGGCGCGAGCAGTACTTC | CASSIQARREQYF
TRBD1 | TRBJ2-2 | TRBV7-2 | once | TGTGCCAGCAGCTCGGGGACAGCCGAAGGCACCGGGGAGCTGTTTTTT | CASSSGTAEGTGELFF
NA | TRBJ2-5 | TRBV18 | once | TGTGCCAGCTCAGTACTAGAGAAAGAGACCCAGTACTTC | CASSVLEKETQYF
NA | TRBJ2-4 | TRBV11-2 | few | TGTGCCAGCAGCTTAGGCGGCCCTGGTGTCATTCAGTACTTC | CASSLGGPGVIQYF
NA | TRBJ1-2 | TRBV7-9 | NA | TGTGCCAGCAGCTTAGACACTAACTATGGCTACACCTTC | CASSLDTNYGYTF
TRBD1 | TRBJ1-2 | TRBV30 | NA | TGTGCCTGGAGGTCGGACAGGGGTAGCTATGGCTACACCTTC | CAWRSDRGSYGYTF
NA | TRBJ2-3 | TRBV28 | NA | TGTGCCAGCAGTTTGCGGGACGGTGGGATATCAGATACGCAGTATTTT | CASSLRDGGISDTQYF
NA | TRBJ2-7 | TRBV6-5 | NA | TGTGCCAGCAGTACCGGGACACACTACGAGCAGTACTTC | CASSTGTHYEQYF
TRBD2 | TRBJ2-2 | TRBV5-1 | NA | TGCGCCAGCAGCCCCGGGGGGGCAGGGGCCGACTCCGGGGAGCTGTTTTTT | CASSPGGAGADSGELFF
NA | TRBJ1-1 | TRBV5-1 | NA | TGCGCCAGCAGCTTGGCCCAGGGCGGCACTGAAGCTTTCTTT | CASSLAQGGTEAFF
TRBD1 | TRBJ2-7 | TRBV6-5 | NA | TGTGCCAGCAGCCGACAGGGGGAAATCTCCTACGAGCAGTACTTC | CASSRQGEISYEQYF
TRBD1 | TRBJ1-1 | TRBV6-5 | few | TGTGCCAGCAGGAGGACAGGGGGCCGCACTGAAGCTTTCTTT | CASRRTGGRTEAFF
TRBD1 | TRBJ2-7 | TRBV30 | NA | TGTGCCTGGAACAGGGGCTACGAGCAGTACTTC | CAWNRGYEQYF
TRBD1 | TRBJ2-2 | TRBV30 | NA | TGTGCCTGGAGTATCCGGGACAGAAACACCGGGGAGCTGTTTTTT | CAWSIRDRNTGELFF
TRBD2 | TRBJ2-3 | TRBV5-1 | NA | TGCGCCAGCAGCCGCGACCTAGCGGGAGCGACAGATACGCAGTATTTT | CASSRDLAGATDTQYF
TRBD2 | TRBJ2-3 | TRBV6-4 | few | TGTGCCAGCAGCCGACTAGCGGGAGGCACAGATACGCAGTATTTT | CASSRLAGGTDTQYF
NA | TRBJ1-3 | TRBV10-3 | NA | TGTGCCATCAGTGAAAGGTCCTTGGGGCGCCGTGGAAACACCATATATTTT | CAISERSLGRRGNTIYF
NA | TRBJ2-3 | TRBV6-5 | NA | TGTGCCAGCAGTTCCCCCTTCAGCGGAGATACGCAGTATTTT | CASSSPFSGDTQYF
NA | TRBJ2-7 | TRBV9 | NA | TGTGCCAGCAGCGTCTATCCTGGTGATGACTACGAGCAGTACTTC | CASSVYPGDDYEQYF
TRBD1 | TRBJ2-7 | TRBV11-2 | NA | TGTGCCAGCAGCTTACCGGGACAGGGGGCCTCCTACGAGCAGTACTTC | CASSLPGQGASYEQYF
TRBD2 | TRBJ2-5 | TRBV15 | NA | TGTGCCACCAGCAGAGATTTCGGGGGGGAGACCCAGTACTTC | CATSRDFGGETQYF
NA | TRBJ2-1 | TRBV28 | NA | TGTGCCAGCAGTTTACCTGGATACGGGGGACATGAGCAGTTCTTC | CASSLPGYGGHEQFF
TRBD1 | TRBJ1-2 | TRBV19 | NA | TGTGCCAGTAGACACGGGACAGACTATGGCTACACCTTC | CASRHGTDYGYTF
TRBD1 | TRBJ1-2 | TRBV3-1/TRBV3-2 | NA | TGTGCCAGCAGCCAAAACGACAGGGGAGGCTACACCTTC | CASSQNDRGGYTF
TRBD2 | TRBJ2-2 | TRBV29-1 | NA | TGCAGCGTTGATCTGGCGGGAGCGGAAACCGGGGAGCTGTTTTTT | CSVDLAGAETGELFF
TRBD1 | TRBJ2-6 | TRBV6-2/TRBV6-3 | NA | TGTGCCAGCAGTCCCGACAGGGTCGGGGCCAACGTCCTGACTTTC | CASSPDRVGANVLTF
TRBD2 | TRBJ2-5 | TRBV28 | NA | TGTGCCAGCAGTTTAACTAGCGGGAGGGCCACCGAGACCCAGTACTTC | CASSLTSGRATETQYF
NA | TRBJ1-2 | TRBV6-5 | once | TGTGCCAGCAGTTACTCCTTCAGCTATGGCTACACCTTC | CASSYSFSYGYTF
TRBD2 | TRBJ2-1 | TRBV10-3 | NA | TGTGCCATTCGTAGCGGGAGCTCCTACAATGAGCAGTTCTTC | CAIRSGSSYNEQFF
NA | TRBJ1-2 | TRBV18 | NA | TGTGCCAGCTCACTAGGTAGCGACACCTATGGCTACACCTTC | CASSLGSDTYGYTF
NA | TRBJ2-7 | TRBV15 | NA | TGTGCCACCAGCAGAGATCGGAGGAGAGGGGGCTCCTACGAGCAGTACTTC | CATSRDRRRGGSYEQYF
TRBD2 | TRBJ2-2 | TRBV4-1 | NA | TGCGCCAGCAGCCAAGATAACGTACTAGCGGGAGGCCGGAACACCGGGGAGCTGTTTTTT | CASSQDNVLAGGRNTGELFF
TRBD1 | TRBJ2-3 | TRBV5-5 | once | TGTGCCAGCAGCCCCTTTGACAGGGGAGTTTCAGATACGCAGTATTTT | CASSPFDRGVSDTQYF
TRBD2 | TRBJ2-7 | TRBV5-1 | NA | TGCGCCAGCAGCTTTTCGTGGACTAGCGGCCACGAGCAGTACTTC | CASSFSWTSGHEQYF
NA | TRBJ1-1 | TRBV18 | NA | TGTGCCAGCTCACCCAACAAGGGGGTGAACACTGAAGCTTTCTTT | CASSPNKGVNTEAFF